This T cell receptor (beta chain) was sequenced for a study of siplizumab effects on memory and regulatory T cells. General study findings and limits: In siplizumab cultures, the suppressive function of proliferating Tregs remained unconfirmed.

Comments on this clone: As yet, its antigen is unknown.

Around 9.2 x 10^4 TCR templates underwent assay in every sample. Some clones are missing from TCRdb's copy, which holds only in-frame ones; the method was immunoSEQ multiplex PCR. The sample has roughly 80,000 clones; approximately 90% are singletons. The V and J ends lost 2 bases and 11 bases respectively, with 15 bases between them. The germline V gene encodes CDR1 MNHNY and CDR2 SVGAGI (reference sequence). This CDR3 contains 13 residues. The TCR sequence derives from a human donor in good health. J is TRBJ1-1 and V is TRBV6-6; a possible D gene is TRBD1 (6 bases). Sample: Tregs sorted from blood. The CDR3 sequence is CASSYEGGGRAFF. CDR3 DNA sequence: TGTGCCAGCAGTTACGAGGGCGGGGGCCGGGCTTTCTTT.